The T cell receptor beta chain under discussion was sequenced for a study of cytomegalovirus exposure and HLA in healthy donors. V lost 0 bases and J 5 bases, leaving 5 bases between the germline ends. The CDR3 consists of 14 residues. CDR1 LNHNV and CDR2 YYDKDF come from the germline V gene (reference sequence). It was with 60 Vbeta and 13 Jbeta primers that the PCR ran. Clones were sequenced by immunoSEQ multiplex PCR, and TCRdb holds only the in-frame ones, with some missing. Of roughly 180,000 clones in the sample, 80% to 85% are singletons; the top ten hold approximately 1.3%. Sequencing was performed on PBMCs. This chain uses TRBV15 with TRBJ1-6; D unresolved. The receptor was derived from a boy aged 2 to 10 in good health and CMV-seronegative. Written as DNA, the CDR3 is TGTGCCACCAGCAGAGAGGCAGATAATTCACCCCTCCACTTT. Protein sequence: CATSREADNSPLHF.